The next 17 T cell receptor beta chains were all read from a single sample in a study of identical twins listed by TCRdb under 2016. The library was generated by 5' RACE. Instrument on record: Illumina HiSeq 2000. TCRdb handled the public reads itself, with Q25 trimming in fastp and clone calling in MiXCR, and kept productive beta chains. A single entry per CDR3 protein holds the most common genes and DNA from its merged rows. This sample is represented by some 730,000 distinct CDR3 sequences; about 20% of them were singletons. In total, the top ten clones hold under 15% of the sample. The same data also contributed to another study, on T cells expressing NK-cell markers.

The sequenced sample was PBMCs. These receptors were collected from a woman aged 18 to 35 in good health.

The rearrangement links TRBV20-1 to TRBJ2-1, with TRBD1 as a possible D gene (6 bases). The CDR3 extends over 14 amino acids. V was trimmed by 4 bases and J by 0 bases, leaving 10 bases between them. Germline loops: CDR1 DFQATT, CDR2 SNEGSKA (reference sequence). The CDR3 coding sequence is TGCAGTGCTACCGACAGGAGCTCCTACAATGAGCAGTTCTTC. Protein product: CSATDRSSYNEQFF.

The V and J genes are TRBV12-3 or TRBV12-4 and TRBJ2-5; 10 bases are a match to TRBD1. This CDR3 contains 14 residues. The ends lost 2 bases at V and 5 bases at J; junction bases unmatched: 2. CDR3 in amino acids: CASSLRTGGETQYF. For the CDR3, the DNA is TGTGCCAGCAGTTTAAGGACAGGGGGGGAGACCCAGTACTTC.

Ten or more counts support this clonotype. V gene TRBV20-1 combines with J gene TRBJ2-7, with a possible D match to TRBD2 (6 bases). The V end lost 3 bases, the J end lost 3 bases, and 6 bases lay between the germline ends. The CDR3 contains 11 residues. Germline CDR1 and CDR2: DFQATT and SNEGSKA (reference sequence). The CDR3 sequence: CSASGSYEQYF. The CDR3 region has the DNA TGCAGTGCTAGCGGGAGCTACGAGCAGTACTTC.

The CDR3 here is CASSFGQGTEQYF. CDR3 bases: TGTGCCAGCAGCTTCGGACAGGGAACCGAGCAGTACTTC. The rearrangement uses TRBV7-9 and TRBJ2-7, with 8 bases matching TRBD1. The CDR3 length is 13 residues. Per the germline V gene, CDR1 is SEHNR and CDR2 is FQNEAQ (reference sequence). The trim removed 3 bases at V and 6 bases at J, leaving 4 bases unmatched.

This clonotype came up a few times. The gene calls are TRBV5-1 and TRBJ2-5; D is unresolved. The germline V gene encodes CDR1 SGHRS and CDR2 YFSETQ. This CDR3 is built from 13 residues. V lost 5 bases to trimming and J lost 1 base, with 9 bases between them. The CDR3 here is CASSSHAQETQYF. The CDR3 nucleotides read TGCGCCAGCAGTTCACACGCCCAAGAGACCCAGTACTTC.

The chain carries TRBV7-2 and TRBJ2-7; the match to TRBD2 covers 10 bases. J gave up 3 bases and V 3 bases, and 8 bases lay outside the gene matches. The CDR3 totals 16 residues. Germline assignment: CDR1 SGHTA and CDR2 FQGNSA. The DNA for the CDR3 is TGTGCCAGCAGCTTCCGGGGGACTAGCGCCTTCTACGAGCAGTACTTC. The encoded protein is CASSFRGTSAFYEQYF.

For the CDR3, the DNA is TGTGCCAGCAGCTTAAAAACAGGGTGGAAGTCAGATACGCAGTATTTT. Amino acid sequence: CASSLKTGWKSDTQYF. The J gene is TRBJ2-3, the V gene TRBV7-9, with a possible D match to TRBD1 (6 bases). Germline values: CDR1 SEHNR, CDR2 FQNEAQ (reference sequence). CDR3 length: 16 amino acids. The V end lost 2 bases, the J end lost 4 bases, and 16 bases lay between the germline ends.

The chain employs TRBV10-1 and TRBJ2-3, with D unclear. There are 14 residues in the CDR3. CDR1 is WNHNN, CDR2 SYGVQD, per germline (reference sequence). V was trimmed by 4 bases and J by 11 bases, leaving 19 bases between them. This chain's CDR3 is CASSGGNWVGGQYF. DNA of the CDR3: TGCGCCAGCAGTGGTGGCAACTGGGTAGGTGGGCAGTATTTT.

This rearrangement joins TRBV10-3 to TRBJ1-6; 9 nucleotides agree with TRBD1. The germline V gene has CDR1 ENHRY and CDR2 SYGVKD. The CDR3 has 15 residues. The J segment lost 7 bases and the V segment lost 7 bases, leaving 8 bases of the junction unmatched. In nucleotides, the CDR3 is TGTGCCATCAACGGGGGACAGGGCTTCAATTCACCCCTCCACTTT. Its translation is CAINGGQGFNSPLHF.

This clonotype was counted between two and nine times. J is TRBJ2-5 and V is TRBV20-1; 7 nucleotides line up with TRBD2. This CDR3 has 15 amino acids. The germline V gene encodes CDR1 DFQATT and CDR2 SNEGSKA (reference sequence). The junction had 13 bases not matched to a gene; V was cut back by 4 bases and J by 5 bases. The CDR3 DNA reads TGCAGTGCTACAATCAGGAGGGAGGGCCCTGAGACCCAGTACTTC. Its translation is CSATIRREGPETQYF.

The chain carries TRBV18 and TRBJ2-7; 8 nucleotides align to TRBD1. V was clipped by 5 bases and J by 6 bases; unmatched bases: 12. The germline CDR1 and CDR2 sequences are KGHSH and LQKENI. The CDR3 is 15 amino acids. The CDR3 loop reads CASSGKPGTGGEQYF. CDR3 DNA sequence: TGTGCCAGCTCAGGGAAACCCGGGACAGGAGGCGAGCAGTACTTC.

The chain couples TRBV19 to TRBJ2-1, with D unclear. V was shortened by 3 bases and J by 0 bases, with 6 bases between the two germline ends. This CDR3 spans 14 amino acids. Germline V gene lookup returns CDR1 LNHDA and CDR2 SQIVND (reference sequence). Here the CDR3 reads CASSMDLSYNEQFF. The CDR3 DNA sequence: TGTGCCAGTAGTATGGACCTCTCCTACAATGAGCAGTTCTTC.

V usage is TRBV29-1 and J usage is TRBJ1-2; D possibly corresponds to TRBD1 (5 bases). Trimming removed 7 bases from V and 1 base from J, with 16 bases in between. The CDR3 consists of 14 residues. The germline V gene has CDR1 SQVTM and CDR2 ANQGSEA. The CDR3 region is CSAQGPNNNYGYTF. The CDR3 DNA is TGCAGCGCCCAGGGACCAAATAATAACTATGGCTACACCTTC.

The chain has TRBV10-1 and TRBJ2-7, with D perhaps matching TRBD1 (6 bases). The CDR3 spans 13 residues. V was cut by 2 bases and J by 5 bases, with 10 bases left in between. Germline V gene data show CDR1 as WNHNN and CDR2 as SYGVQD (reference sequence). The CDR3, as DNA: TGCGCCAGCAGTGAGGGGGGCCGGGACGAGCAGTACTTC. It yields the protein CASSEGGRDEQYF.

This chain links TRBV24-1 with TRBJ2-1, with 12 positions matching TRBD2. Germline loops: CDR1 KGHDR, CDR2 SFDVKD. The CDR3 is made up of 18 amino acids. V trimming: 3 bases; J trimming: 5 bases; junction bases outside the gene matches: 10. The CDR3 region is CATSDTSLAGGGDNEQFF. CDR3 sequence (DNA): TGTGCCACCAGTGATACCTCACTAGCGGGAGGAGGGGACAATGAGCAGTTCTTC.

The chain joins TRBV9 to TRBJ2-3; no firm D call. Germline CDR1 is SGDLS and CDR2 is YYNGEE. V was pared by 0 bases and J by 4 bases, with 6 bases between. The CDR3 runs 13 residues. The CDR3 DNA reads TGTGCCAGCAGCGTAGTAGTTGCAGATACGCAGTATTTT. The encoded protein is CASSVVVADTQYF. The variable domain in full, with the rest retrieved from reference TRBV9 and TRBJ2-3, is DSGVTQTPKHLITATGQRVTLRCSPRSGDLSVYWYQQSLDQGLQFLIQYYNGEERAKGNILERFSAQQFPDLHSELNLSSLELGDSALYFCASSVVVADTQYFGPGTRLTVL.

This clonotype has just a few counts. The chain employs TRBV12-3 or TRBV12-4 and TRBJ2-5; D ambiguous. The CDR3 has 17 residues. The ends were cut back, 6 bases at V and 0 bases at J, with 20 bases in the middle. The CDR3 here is CASSPGVGWADQETQYF. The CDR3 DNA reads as TGTGCCAGCAGCCCCGGAGTGGGGTGGGCAGACCAAGAGACCCAGTACTTC.